This T cell receptor (beta chain) was captured in a study of blood T cell repertoires in COVID-19. Study-wide context: PBMCs, B-cell-depleted T cells, or T cells provided the cDNA or gDNA that made up the material.

The method was immunoSEQ multiplex PCR; TCRdb's version includes in-frame clones alone and lacks a portion of them. The sample yields roughly 350,000 clones, roughly 86% seen once. Unmatched junction bases numbered 17, after V lost 5 bases and J lost 7 bases. CDR3 size: 18 residues. The germline V gene has CDR1 MNHEY and CDR2 SVGEGT. This receptor was identified in a young woman with COVID-19, enrolled during active disease. The sample was peripheral blood. The chain uses TRBV6-2 or TRBV6-3 and TRBJ2-7; 13 bases match TRBD2. This chain's CDR3 is CASSLSRVLAGGPREQYF. Here the CDR3 DNA reads TGTGCCAGCAGTCTCTCCCGCGTACTAGCGGGAGGGCCTAGGGAGCAGTACTTC.